A selection of T cell receptor beta chains follows, all from one sample in a study of OX40 agonist ivuxolimab in advanced cancers. Profiling relied on immunoSEQ multiplex PCR, and the TCRdb table lists in-frame clones only, not all of them. The sample gives 80,000 to 95,000 clones, 90% to 95% of which show up once; 0.45% to 0.55% is in the top ten. This specimen consisted of CD4+ or CD8+ T cells sorted from blood, obtained in a trial of the OX40 agonist ivuxolimab. These receptors all stem from an adult with an advanced solid tumor such as melanoma, head and neck, liver or kidney cancer. Both conserved end residues are part of each CDR3. D genes are given only for firm matches. Some rows mark clone size as missing; the rest say once, few, many or name a class of expanded clone.

v_gene	j_gene	d_gene	abundance	CDR3aa	CDR3nt
TRBV6-5	TRBJ1-2	NA	NA	CASGGIPNYGYTF	TGTGCCAGCGGGGGGATTCCTAACTATGGCTACACCTTC
TRBV30	TRBJ2-1	NA	NA	CAWSRQGTSEQFF	TGTGCCTGGAGTCGCCAGGGGACAAGTGAGCAGTTCTTC
TRBV12-5	TRBJ2-7	TRBD2	once	CASGIGLAGGYEQYF	TGTGCTAGTGGTATAGGACTAGCGGGAGGGTACGAGCAGTACTTC
TRBV27	TRBJ2-7	NA	NA	CASRWDGSYEQYF	TGTGCCAGCAGGTGGGACGGTTCCTACGAGCAGTACTTC
TRBV19	TRBJ1-3	NA	once	CASSIRGTPGNTIYF	TGTGCCAGTAGTATACGGGGGACACCCGGAAACACCATATATTTT
TRBV29-1	TRBJ2-1	NA	once	CSAEVGANEQFF	TGCAGCGCCGAGGTCGGGGCGAATGAGCAGTTCTTC
TRBV19	TRBJ1-1	NA	NA	CASSILTSLTGGNTEAFF	TGTGCCAGTAGTATCCTTACCTCGTTGACAGGTGGTAACACTGAAGCTTTCTTT
TRBV9	TRBJ2-5	NA	NA	CASSVVSVGTQYF	TGTGCCAGCAGCGTAGTTAGCGTTGGGACCCAGTACTTC
TRBV19	TRBJ1-2	NA	NA	CASSIDRVGYTF	TGTGCCAGTAGTATAGACAGGGTGGGCTACACCTTC
TRBV25-1	TRBJ2-7	TRBD1	NA	CASSVGGDYYEQYF	TGTGCCAGCAGTGTAGGGGGCGATTACTACGAGCAGTACTTC
TRBV5-1	TRBJ2-2	NA	NA	CASGQPGQNTGELFF	TGCGCCAGCGGACAGCCGGGACAGAACACCGGGGAGCTGTTTTTT
TRBV4-2	TRBJ2-7	TRBD1	NA	CASSQVEFGQAEIFYEQYF	TGTGCCAGCAGCCAAGTTGAGTTCGGACAGGCCGAGATTTTCTACGAGCAGTACTTC
TRBV19	TRBJ2-3	TRBD1	NA	CASSVRQGPTDTQYF	TGTGCCAGTAGTGTCAGACAGGGGCCCACAGATACGCAGTATTTT
TRBV5-3	TRBJ2-5	NA	NA	CASSFLETQYF	TGTGCCAGCAGCTTCCTCGAGACCCAGTACTTC
TRBV7-3	TRBJ2-5	NA	NA	CASSTEVLIETQYF	TGTGCCAGCAGCACGGAGGTACTAATAGAGACCCAGTACTTC
TRBV13	TRBJ2-2	NA	NA	CASSLATGELFF	TGTGCCAGCAGCTTAGCAACCGGGGAGCTGTTTTTT
TRBV5-1	TRBJ2-2	NA	NA	CASSPGLPGELFF	TGCGCCAGCAGCCCGGGGTTGCCCGGGGAGCTGTTTTTT
TRBV6-5	TRBJ1-1	NA	NA	CASRGVNTEAFF	TGTGCCAGCAGGGGGGTCAACACTGAAGCTTTCTTT
TRBV10-3	TRBJ2-2	NA	NA	CAISEGIVSTGELFF	TGTGCCATCAGTGAGGGAATCGTGTCAACCGGGGAGCTGTTTTTT
TRBV18	TRBJ2-7	NA	NA	CASSLRDLAESGEQYF	TGTGCCAGCTCACTTCGGGACTTAGCGGAGTCTGGGGAGCAGTACTTC
TRBV15	TRBJ1-3	NA	NA	CATSREGPNSGNTIYF	TGTGCCACCAGCAGAGAGGGGCCGAACTCTGGAAACACCATATATTTT
TRBV27	TRBJ2-2	NA	NA	CASSLSRGRSYTGELFF	TGTGCCAGCAGTTTAAGTCGCGGCAGGAGCTACACCGGGGAGCTGTTTTTT
TRBV21-1	TRBJ1-2	NA	NA	CASSKGQACNGYTF	TGTGCCAGCAGCAAGGGACAGGCGTGCAATGGCTACACCTTC
TRBV2	TRBJ1-5	TRBD1	NA	CASRVGTDYNQPQHF	TGTGCCAGCAGGGTCGGGACAGACTACAATCAGCCCCAGCATTTT
TRBV29-1	TRBJ1-1	NA	NA	CSGGGPNTEAFF	TGCAGCGGGGGGGGGCCTAACACTGAAGCTTTCTTT
TRBV19	TRBJ1-1	TRBD1	NA	CASSMLQGRGTEAFF	TGTGCCAGTAGTATGTTACAGGGGCGGGGCACTGAAGCTTTCTTT
TRBV4-1	TRBJ1-2	NA	few	CASSQDPGNYGYTF	TGCGCCAGCAGCCAAGACCCAGGGAACTATGGCTACACCTTC
TRBV6-1	TRBJ1-5	NA	once	CASSDGGGQPQHF	TGTGCCAGCAGTGATGGTGGGGGGCAGCCCCAGCATTTT
TRBV9	TRBJ2-5	NA	NA	CASSVGGIGETQYF	TGTGCCAGCAGCGTAGGGGGGATCGGAGAGACCCAGTACTTC
TRBV7-9	TRBJ2-1	TRBD2	NA	CASSLSGSSYNEQFF	TGTGCCAGCAGCCTTAGCGGGAGCTCCTACAATGAGCAGTTCTTC
TRBV29-1	TRBJ2-1	TRBD1	NA	CSVGERWLGGRGEQFF	TGCAGCGTTGGGGAGAGATGGCTAGGGGGCCGGGGTGAGCAGTTCTTC
TRBV10-1	TRBJ2-7	NA	NA	CASSESRATQQYF	TGCGCCAGCAGTGAGTCCCGAGCTACGCAGCAGTACTTC
TRBV27	TRBJ1-4	TRBD1	NA	CARTDGQGGTNEKLFF	TGTGCCAGGACAGATGGACAGGGGGGAACTAATGAAAAACTGTTTTTT
TRBV5-1	TRBJ2-5	NA	NA	CASSLGAAQETQYF	TGCGCCAGCAGCTTGGGGGCTGCCCAAGAGACCCAGTACTTC
TRBV27	TRBJ1-1	NA	NA	CASSARGQNTEAFF	TGTGCCAGCAGTGCCCGGGGTCAGAACACTGAAGCTTTCTTT
TRBV10-3	TRBJ1-1	NA	NA	CAISEGIEGKTEAFF	TGTGCCATCAGTGAGGGAATTGAGGGGAAGACTGAAGCTTTCTTT
TRBV6-1	TRBJ1-4	NA	NA	CASSVGQGVEKLFF	TGTGCCAGCAGTGTGGGGCAGGGAGTTGAAAAACTGTTTTTT
TRBV7-9	TRBJ2-5	TRBD2	NA	CASSFWRGEEETQYF	TGTGCCAGCAGCTTCTGGCGGGGGGAAGAAGAGACCCAGTACTTC
TRBV28	TRBJ1-1	NA	NA	CASLELVGALNTEAFF	TGTGCCAGCCTAGAGCTTGTTGGGGCGTTGAACACTGAAGCTTTCTTT
TRBV30	TRBJ1-1	NA	few	CAWERGGTEAFF	TGTGCCTGGGAAAGGGGCGGCACTGAAGCTTTCTTT
TRBV6-5	TRBJ2-3	NA	NA	CASSYSWAGDTDTQYF	TGTGCCAGCAGTTACTCGTGGGCAGGGGACACAGATACGCAGTATTTT
TRBV9	TRBJ2-7	TRBD2	NA	CASSVVLAGGEQYF	TGTGCCAGCAGCGTAGTGCTAGCGGGAGGCGAGCAGTACTTC
TRBV5-1	TRBJ2-3	TRBD2	NA	CASSLGGGGAPTDTQYF	TGCGCCAGCAGCTTGGGCGGGGGGGGCGCTCCGACAGATACGCAGTATTTT